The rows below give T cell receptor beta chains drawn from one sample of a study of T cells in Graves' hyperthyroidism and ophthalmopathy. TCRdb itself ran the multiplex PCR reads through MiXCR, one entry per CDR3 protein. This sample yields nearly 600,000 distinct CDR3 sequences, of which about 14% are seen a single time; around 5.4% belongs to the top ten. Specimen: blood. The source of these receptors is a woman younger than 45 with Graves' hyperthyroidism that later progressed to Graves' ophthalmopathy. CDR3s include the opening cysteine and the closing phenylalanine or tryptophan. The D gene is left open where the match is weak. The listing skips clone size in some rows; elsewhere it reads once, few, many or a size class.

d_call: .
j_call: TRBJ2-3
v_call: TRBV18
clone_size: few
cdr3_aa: CASSPPEAVDTQYF
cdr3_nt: TGTGCCAGCTCACCACCGGAAGCCGTAGATACGCAGTATTTT

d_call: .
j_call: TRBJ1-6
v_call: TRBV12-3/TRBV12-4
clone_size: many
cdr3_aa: CASSPTDYNSPPHF
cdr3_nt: TGTGCCAGCAGTCCGACAGACTATAATTCACCCCCCCACTTT

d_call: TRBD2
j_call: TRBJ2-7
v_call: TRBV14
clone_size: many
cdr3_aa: CASSNIAGVTPYEQYF
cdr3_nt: TGTGCCAGCAGCAACATAGCGGGAGTAACCCCCTACGAGCAGTACTTC

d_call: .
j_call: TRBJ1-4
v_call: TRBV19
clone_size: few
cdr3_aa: CASSRGRNNEKLFF
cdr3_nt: TGTGCCAGTAGTCGGGGTCGTAATAATGAAAAACTGTTTTTT

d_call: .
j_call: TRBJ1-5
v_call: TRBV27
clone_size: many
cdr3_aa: CASSSGTPFNQPQHF
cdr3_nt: TGTGCCAGCAGTTCCGGGACACCTTTTAATCAGCCCCAGCATTTT

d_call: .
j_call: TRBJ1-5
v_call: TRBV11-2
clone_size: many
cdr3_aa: CASSSSRDGSNQPQHF
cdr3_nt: TGTGCCAGCAGCTCCAGTAGGGACGGTAGCAATCAGCCCCAGCATTTT

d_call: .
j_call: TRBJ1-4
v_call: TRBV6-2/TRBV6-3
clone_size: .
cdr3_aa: CASSYSVSNEKLFF
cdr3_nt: TGTGCCAGCAGTTACTCGGTTAGTAATGAAAAACTGTTTTTT

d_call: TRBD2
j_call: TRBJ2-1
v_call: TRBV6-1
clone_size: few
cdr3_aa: CASRPAGEAYNEQFF
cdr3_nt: TGTGCCAGCAGGCCGGCGGGAGAAGCCTACAATGAGCAGTTCTTC

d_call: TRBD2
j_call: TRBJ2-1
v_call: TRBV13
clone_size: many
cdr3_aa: CASSLYPSGYYNEQFF
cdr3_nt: TGTGCCAGCAGCTTATACCCTAGCGGATATTACAATGAGCAGTTCTTC

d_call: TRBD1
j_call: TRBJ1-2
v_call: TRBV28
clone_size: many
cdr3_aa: CASSPDRVGGYTF
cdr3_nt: TGTGCCAGCAGTCCGGACAGGGTGGGTGGCTACACCTTC

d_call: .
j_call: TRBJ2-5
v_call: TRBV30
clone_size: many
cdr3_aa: CAWSPGEQTQYF
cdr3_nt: TGTGCCTGGAGTCCGGGAGAACAGACCCAGTACTTC

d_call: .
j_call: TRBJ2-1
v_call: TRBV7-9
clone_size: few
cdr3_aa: CASSLRGVARHTYNEQFF
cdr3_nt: TGTGCCAGCAGCTTAAGAGGGGTAGCGAGACACACCTACAATGAGCAGTTCTTC

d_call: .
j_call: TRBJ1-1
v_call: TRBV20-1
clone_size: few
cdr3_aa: CSAQGGGTEAFF
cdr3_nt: TGCAGTGCCCAGGGCGGGGGCACTGAAGCTTTCTTT

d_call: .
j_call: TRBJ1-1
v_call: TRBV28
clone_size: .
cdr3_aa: CASSLRQEPNTEAFF
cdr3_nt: TGTGCCAGCAGTTTAAGACAGGAGCCGAACACTGAAGCTTTCTTT

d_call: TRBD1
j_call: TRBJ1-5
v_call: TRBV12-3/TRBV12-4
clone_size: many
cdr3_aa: CASSFMWERGQGNQPQHF
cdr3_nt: TGTGCCAGCAGTTTTATGTGGGAACGGGGACAGGGCAATCAGCCCCAGCATTTT

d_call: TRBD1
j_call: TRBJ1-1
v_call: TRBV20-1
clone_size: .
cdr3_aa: CSATQTGKFSEAFF
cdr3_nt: TGCAGTGCTACCCAGACAGGGAAATTTTCTGAAGCTTTCTTT